This is a list of T cell receptor beta chains from one sample in a study of cytomegalovirus exposure and HLA in healthy donors. Repertoires were generated with immunoSEQ multiplex PCR, while TCRdb's copy carries only in-frame clones and drops some. This sample's table has 35,000 to 50,000 clones. Material: PBMCs. These receptors all stem from a woman between 25 and 40 years old in good health and CMV-seropositive. Both conserved end residues are part of each CDR3. Fields, in order: V gene, J gene, D gene, CDR3 DNA, CDR3 protein. D genes are given only for firm matches.

TRBV6-5,TRBJ2-1,TRBD2,TGTGCCAGCAGTTACAGCGGGGCCTCCTACAATGAGCAGTTCTTC,CASSYSGASYNEQFF
TRBV19,TRBJ1-1,.,TGTGCCAGTAGTATCACCCAGGGGCGGGTCACTGAAGCTTTCTTT,CASSITQGRVTEAFF
TRBV5-4,TRBJ1-2,.,TGTGCCAGCAGCCCATCTCCGGGGGGCTACACCTTC,CASSPSPGGYTF
TRBV30,TRBJ1-3,.,TGTGCCTGGGGGAGCTCTGGAAACACCATATATTTT,CAWGSSGNTIYF
TRBV5-1,TRBJ1-2,TRBD1,TGCGCCAGCAGCTTAACCGGGACAGGGTTCGGCTATGGCTACACCTTC,CASSLTGTGFGYGYTF
TRBV10-2,TRBJ2-7,.,TGCGCCAGCAGTGAGTTTGTAGGCAGCGCCTACGAGCAGTACTTC,CASSEFVGSAYEQYF
TRBV19,TRBJ2-3,.,TGTGCCAGTAGTGGACAGAGCACAGATACGCAGTATTTT,CASSGQSTDTQYF
TRBV7-9,TRBJ2-7,.,TGTGCCAGCAGCTTAGATGGGAGCTACTCCTACGAGCAGTACTTC,CASSLDGSYSYEQYF
TRBV7-7,TRBJ2-7,TRBD1,TGTGCCAGCAGCTTAGGCGGCTTAGGACAGGGCTCCGAGCAGTACTTC,CASSLGGLGQGSEQYF
TRBV5-1,TRBJ1-3,.,TGCGCCAGCTCCTACTCGGGGGGATCGACTGGAAACACCATATATTTT,CASSYSGGSTGNTIYF
TRBV4-1,TRBJ2-1,.,TGCGCCAGCACCGAGTGGGGCAGCTCCTACAATGAGCAGTTCTTC,CASTEWGSSYNEQFF
TRBV7-2,TRBJ1-5,.,TGTGCCAGCAGCTTATGGTCGGCAGGCAGTGGGCCCCAGCATTTT,CASSLWSAGSGPQHF
TRBV18,TRBJ1-1,.,TGTGCCAGCTCACCCCTCGAGGCGGCGAACACTGAAGCTTTCTTT,CASSPLEAANTEAFF
TRBV7-8,TRBJ1-6,.,TGTGCCAGCAGCTGGGACACGGTTAATTCACCCCTCCACTTT,CASSWDTVNSPLHF
TRBV11-2,TRBJ2-2,.,TGTGCCAGCAGCTCCTGGACAGAGAACACCGGGGAGCTGTTTTTT,CASSSWTENTGELFF
TRBV7-8,TRBJ2-1,TRBD2,TGTGCCAGCAGCCCCGGTCGGGAGGGGCTGACTTACAATGAGCAGTTCTTC,CASSPGREGLTYNEQFF
TRBV29-1,TRBJ1-2,TRBD1,TGCAGCGTGAGGACAGGGGAAGAATATGGCTACACCTTC,CSVRTGEEYGYTF
TRBV5-1,TRBJ1-1,.,TGCGCCAGCGGACGGGAGAACACTGAAGCTTTCTTT,CASGRENTEAFF
TRBV13,TRBJ2-1,.,TGTGCCAGCAGCTCACACCCCGACAGTTCCTACAATGAGCAGTTCTTC,CASSSHPDSSYNEQFF
TRBV7-9,TRBJ2-3,TRBD2,TGTGCCAGCAGCTCCGGACTAGGAAGCACAGATACGCAGTATTTT,CASSSGLGSTDTQYF
TRBV19,TRBJ1-1,.,TGTGCCAGTAGTATTTTCTTGAACACTGAAGCTTTCTTT,CASSIFLNTEAFF
TRBV4-1,TRBJ1-5,.,TGCGCCAGCAGCCTGGAGGGAGGGCGAAGCAATCAGCCCCAGCATTTT,CASSLEGGRSNQPQHF
TRBV25-1,TRBJ1-3,.,TGTGCCAGCAGCGGGGGAACTGGAAACACCATATATTTT,CASSGGTGNTIYF
TRBV7-9,TRBJ2-1,.,TGTGCCAGCAGCTTCGGGAGAAATAACTACAATGAGCAGTTCTTC,CASSFGRNNYNEQFF
TRBV15,TRBJ2-7,.,TGTGCCACCAGAGGACATTTACCCAATAACTCCTACGAGCAGTACTTC,CATRGHLPNNSYEQYF
TRBV11-2,TRBJ2-2,.,TGTGCCAGCAGCTACGGACAGACCGGGGAGCTGTTTTTT,CASSYGQTGELFF
TRBV5-1,TRBJ2-1,.,TGCGCCAGCAGCTTTGGGCAGGGGAATGAGCAGTTCTTC,CASSFGQGNEQFF
TRBV28,TRBJ2-2,TRBD1,TGTGCCACCGTAGAGCCGGGGACAGGGTCCACCGGGGAGCTGTTTTTT,CATVEPGTGSTGELFF
TRBV27,TRBJ1-1,TRBD1,TGTGCCAGCAGTTTGGGACAGCACACTGAAGCTTTCTTT,CASSLGQHTEAFF
TRBV5-5,TRBJ1-6,.,TGTGCCAGCAGCTTGGGACAGTACTCCTATAATTCACACCTCCACTTT,CASSLGQYSYNSHLHF